One T cell receptor (beta chain) is described in this entry. Its antigen is as yet unknown. The sample belongs to a study of cytomegalovirus exposure and HLA in healthy donors. As for the study in general: Among the 400 or so donors who were genotyped, approximately 84% fell in the genetic ancestry cluster that is associated with self-reported Caucasian donors.

PCR primers comprised 60 Vbeta and 13 Jbeta primers. Sequencing was performed with immunoSEQ multiplex PCR; in TCRdb, only in-frame clones are kept and a portion is missing. Of roughly 120,000 clones in the sample, about 78% are singletons; the top ten hold just over 8%. Findings and limits, study-wide: The study put some 150 TCR beta chains on its list as cytomegalovirus-associated.

Although they were nominally healthy when sampled, donors likely had unrecorded immune exposures. The CDR3 spans 14 residues. Per the germline V gene, CDR1 is PRHDT and CDR2 is FYEKMQ (reference sequence). V was trimmed by 0 bases and J by 3 bases, leaving 8 bases between them. Source material: PBMCs. V is TRBV13 and J is TRBJ1-1, with D possibly TRBD1 on 5 matching bases. The sequence came from a woman aged 40 to 50 in good health and CMV-seropositive. The CDR3 nucleotides are TGTGCCAGCAGCTTAGGAGGGGCGGACACTGAAGCTTTCTTT. Translation gives CASSLGGADTEAFF.